These T cell receptor beta chains were read from a single sample in a study of Ad26.COV2.S vaccination and SARS-CoV-2 variants. Libraries were prepared by immunoSEQ multiplex PCR; TCRdb keeps only in-frame clonotypes and omits some of them. The table includes hundreds of thousands of clones, around 92% detected once. The material was peripheral blood, obtained in a trial of Ad26.COV2.S vaccine versus placebo. The source is a person aged 18-60 years who received the Ad26.COV2.S COVID-19 vaccine or a placebo. Each CDR3 is given with its conserved first and last residue. D genes are given only for firm matches. Clone sizes are given selectively: once, few, many, or a class where the clone is expanded.

TRBD2 | - | 15 | TRBJ2-1 | TRBV6-5 | CASSYSGGARDEQFF | TGTGCCAGCAGTTATAGCGGGGGGGCGAGGGATGAGCAGTTCTTC
- | once | 18 | TRBJ1-4 | TRBV4-1 | CASSQDPPYGVPNEKLFF | TGCGCCAGCAGCCAAGACCCGCCATATGGGGTTCCGAATGAAAAACTGTTTTTT
- | - | 16 | TRBJ2-2 | TRBV18 | CASSPIGKGWTGELFF | TGTGCCAGCTCACCCATCGGAAAGGGTTGGACCGGGGAGCTGTTTTTT
- | - | 13 | TRBJ2-6 | TRBV2 | CASVRSGANVLTF | TGTGCCAGTGTCCGATCTGGGGCCAACGTCCTGACTTTC
TRBD1 | - | 15 | TRBJ1-2 | TRBV29-1 | CSVDVTGDSYYGYTF | TGCAGCGTTGACGTAACAGGGGATTCTTACTATGGCTACACCTTC
TRBD1 | - | 13 | TRBJ1-2 | TRBV7-9 | CASSQDRRYGYTF | TGTGCCAGCAGCCAGGACAGGAGATATGGCTACACCTTC
TRBD1 | - | 16 | TRBJ2-5 | TRBV7-6 | CASSPGTGISVGTQYF | TGTGCCAGCAGCCCCGGGACAGGGATTTCAGTCGGGACCCAGTACTTC
- | - | 15 | TRBJ1-1 | TRBV5-1 | CASSPWPDGNTEAFF | TGCGCCAGCAGCCCATGGCCGGACGGGAACACTGAAGCTTTCTTT
TRBD1 | - | 20 | TRBJ1-2 | TRBV5-1 | CASSLQNGRDRALANYGYTF | TGCGCCAGCAGCTTGCAGAACGGAAGGGACAGAGCTTTAGCTAACTATGGCTACACCTTC
TRBD1 | few | 16 | TRBJ2-3 | TRBV4-1 | CASSQDGQDWTDTQYF | TGCGCCAGCAGCCAAGATGGACAGGATTGGACAGATACGCAGTATTTT
- | - | 15 | TRBJ2-3 | TRBV4-1 | CASGSTGLVTDTQYF | TGCGCCAGCGGCTCTACAGGGTTGGTCACAGATACGCAGTATTTT
TRBD1 | - | 18 | TRBJ1-5 | TRBV5-6 | CASSLYRTGELVNQPQHF | TGTGCCAGCAGCTTGTACAGGACAGGGGAATTAGTGAATCAGCCCCAGCATTTT
TRBD1 | - | 14 | TRBJ2-7 | TRBV27 | CASSTGTGVGEQYF | TGTGCCAGCAGTACCGGGACAGGGGTGGGGGAGCAGTACTTC
- | - | 13 | TRBJ1-5 | TRBV27 | CASSTGSNQPQHF | TGTGCCAGCAGTACAGGGTCCAATCAGCCCCAGCATTTT
TRBD1 | - | 15 | TRBJ1-2 | TRBV27 | CASSLGQRGGYGYTF | TGTGCCAGCAGTTTGGGACAGAGAGGGGGCTATGGCTACACCTTC
- | - | 17 | TRBJ2-1 | TRBV10-3 | CAISEPKVGGNSNEQFF | TGTGCCATCAGTGAGCCGAAGGTCGGGGGTAATTCAAATGAGCAGTTCTTC
- | - | 14 | TRBJ1-4 | TRBV18 | CASSPQGGNEKLFF | TGTGCCAGCTCACCACAGGGAGGTAATGAAAAACTGTTTTTT
TRBD2 | - | 14 | TRBJ2-7 | TRBV2 | CASRFLAGGYEQYF | TGTGCCAGCAGGTTCCTAGCGGGGGGATACGAGCAGTACTTC
- | - | 13 | TRBJ2-7 | TRBV12-3/TRBV12-4 | CASSFQAGYGQYF | TGTGCCAGCAGCTTTCAAGCCGGCTACGGGCAGTACTTC
TRBD1 | - | 17 | TRBJ1-3 | TRBV5-1 | CASSLGQGVTSGNTIYF | TGCGCCAGCAGCTTGGGGCAGGGGGTAACCTCTGGAAACACCATATATTTT
- | - | 17 | TRBJ1-5 | TRBV7-2 | CASSAGHDPYSNQPQHF | TGTGCCAGCAGCGCAGGACACGATCCCTATAGCAATCAGCCCCAGCATTTT
- | - | 13 | TRBJ1-2 | TRBV5-4 | CASLTTGDYGYTF | TGTGCCAGCCTAACAACAGGCGACTATGGCTACACCTTC
- | - | 15 | TRBJ1-5 | TRBV5-6 | CASSLSRAGLQPQHF | TGTGCCAGCAGCTTGTCTCGGGCGGGTTTGCAGCCCCAGCATTTT
- | - | 16 | TRBJ2-7 | TRBV7-8 | CASSFPPGMASYEQYF | TGTGCCAGCAGCTTCCCCCCTGGGATGGCATCCTACGAGCAGTACTTC
TRBD1 | - | 16 | TRBJ2-7 | TRBV3-1/TRBV3-2 | CASSLATGDSSYEQYF | TGTGCCAGCAGCCTAGCGACAGGGGATAGCTCCTACGAGCAGTACTTC